These 18 T cell receptor beta chains share one sample of origin, sequenced in a study of blood T cells in healthy people across ages. Next came a second PCR, run for about 7 to 12 cycles, which used a sample-barcoded 5' primer along with a J-beta primer mix. In TCRdb, the 5' RACE reads were re-called with MiXCR into one record per CDR3 protein. Of hundreds of thousands of distinct CDR3 sequences in the sample, 49% were seen once. The sample taken for sequencing was blood. All receptors come from an older woman in good health.

This clonotype was detected once. The V gene is TRBV2, the J gene TRBJ2-7, with a weak D call TRBD2 (7 bases). The CDR3 length is 15 residues. V gave up 3 bases and J gave up 7 bases, with 19 bases separating them. The germline V gene has CDR1 SNHLY and CDR2 FYNNEI. DNA of the CDR3: TGTGCCAGCAGTGAGAGGGGGGGAGGCGGGGGTGAGCAGTACTTC. Translating gives CASSERGGGGGEQYF.

V usage is TRBV28 and J usage is TRBJ2-1; D call uncertain. V gave up 5 bases and J gave up 5 bases, with 19 bases separating them. The V gene's germline CDR1 is MDHEN and CDR2 SYDVKM. This CDR3 is built from 16 residues. DNA of the CDR3: TGTGCCAGCAGTCCAGGACCAACCGGATTAAACAATGAGCAGTTCTTC. This gives the protein CASSPGPTGLNNEQFF.

This clonotype appeared a few times. The chain employs TRBV6-5 and TRBJ2-7, with 9 positions matching TRBD1. The V gene end was trimmed by 2 bases and the J gene end by 2 bases; junction bases not matched to a gene: 4. Germline-derived CDR1 and CDR2 are MNHEY and SVGAGI. The CDR3 totals 15 residues. In nucleotides, the CDR3 is TGTGCCAGCAGTTACCCGGGACAGGGAGCCTACGAGCAGTACTTC. Translating gives CASSYPGQGAYEQYF.

V is TRBV6-5 and J is TRBJ2-1; a weak D match, TRBD2 (6 bases). This CDR3 has 13 residues. Looked up from germline, CDR1 is MNHEY and CDR2 is SVGAGI. The V end lost 10 bases, the J end lost 6 bases, and 16 bases lay between the germline ends. Here the CDR3 DNA reads TGTGCCATCACCAGCGGGCTGGGCAATGAGCAGTTCTTC. It encodes CAITSGLGNEQFF.

This clonotype was counted a single time. This rearrangement joins TRBV28 to TRBJ2-2; TRBD2 matches 8 bases. Germline V lookup: CDR1 MDHEN, CDR2 SYDVKM. This CDR3 is 14 amino acids long. The V and J ends lost 3 bases and 7 bases, in that order; junction bases with no gene match: 4. CDR3: CASSFFREGGELFF. DNA for the CDR3: TGTGCCAGCAGTTTTTTCCGGGAGGGCGGGGAGCTGTTTTTT. The full variable domain, its missing parts supplied by reference TRBV28 and TRBJ2-2, is DVKVTQSSRYLVKRTGEKVFLECVQDMDHENMFWYRQDPGLGLRLIYFSYDVKMKEKGDIPEGYSVSREKKERFSLILESASTNQTSMYLCASSFFREGGELFFGEGSRLTVL.

This clonotype came up a few times. The CDR3 loop is CASSARTGRGQETQYF. The CDR3 DNA is TGTGCCAGCAGTGCCCGGACAGGAAGGGGCCAAGAGACCCAGTACTTC. The chain is built from TRBV28 and TRBJ2-5; TRBD1 aligns across 7 bases. J gave up 1 base and V 5 bases, and 10 bases lay outside the gene matches. In germline, CDR1 is MDHEN, CDR2 SYDVKM. The CDR3 has 16 residues.

The rearrangement uses TRBV29-1 and TRBJ2-4; perhaps TRBD1 as D (5 bases). This CDR3 has 11 amino acids. Germline-derived CDR1 and CDR2 are SQVTM and ANQGSEA. Trimming removed 7 bases at V and 9 bases at J, with 13 bases between. CDR3: CSGAGSGIQYF. DNA of the CDR3: TGCAGCGGTGCAGGGTCCGGCATTCAGTACTTC.

This clonotype was observed a handful of times. The V gene is TRBV20-1, the J gene TRBJ2-5; D is unclear. The CDR3 runs to 13 residues. Per germline, CDR1 DFQATT and CDR2 SNEGSKA (reference sequence). V was clipped by 3 bases and J by 1 base, with 9 bases between them. The CDR3 is CSASGSPQETQYF. Written as DNA, the CDR3 is TGCAGTGCTAGTGGCTCACCCCAAGAGACCCAGTACTTC.

This clonotype has ten or more counts. V is TRBV29-1 and J is TRBJ2-5; TRBD1 aligns across 7 bases. Germline CDR1 reads SQVTM; CDR2 reads ANQGSEA. The CDR3 is made up of 12 amino acids. V shed 7 bases and J 2 bases; nucleotides not matched to a gene: 4. Here the CDR3 reads CSASTGQETQYF. The CDR3 DNA follows: TGCAGCGCTTCGACAGGGCAAGAGACCCAGTACTTC. The variable domain in full, with the rest retrieved from reference TRBV29-1 and TRBJ2-5, is SAVISQKPSRDICQRGTSLTIQCQVDSQVTMMFWYRQQPGQSLTLIATANQGSEATYESGFVIDKFPISRPNLTFSTLTVSNMSPEDSSIYLCSASTGQETQYFGPGTRLLVL.

The chain is built from TRBV20-1 and TRBJ2-3; D is possibly TRBD1 (6 bases). The germline V and J ends were trimmed by 5 bases and 1 base, with 10 bases remaining between them. The CDR3 totals 13 residues. Germline V lookup: CDR1 DFQATT, CDR2 SNEGSKA (reference sequence). The CDR3 nucleotides read TGCAGTGCTGAGCGGACAGGCACAGATACGCAGTATTTT. It encodes CSAERTGTDTQYF.

This clonotype has a handful of counts. V gene TRBV4-3 combines with J gene TRBJ2-1; the D gene is possibly TRBD2 (5 bases). CDR3 size: 13 residues. Per germline, CDR1 LGHNA and CDR2 YSLEER. V lost 3 bases to trimming and J lost 4 bases, with 7 bases between them. This CDR3 reads CASSQGVYNEQFF. The CDR3 DNA reads as TGCGCCAGCAGCCAGGGAGTATACAATGAGCAGTTCTTC.

This clonotype was counted between two and nine times. This rearrangement joins TRBV6-2 or TRBV6-3 to TRBJ1-2, with D maybe TRBD1 (6 bases). CDR1 MNHEY and CDR2 SVGEGT come from the germline V gene. This CDR3 has 11 amino acids. V lost 5 bases to trimming and J lost 7 bases, with 8 bases between them. The CDR3 loop is CASSTGAGYTF. The CDR3 DNA is TGTGCCAGCAGTACGGGGGCTGGCTACACCTTC.

This sequence joins TRBV20-1 and TRBJ2-1; the match to TRBD2 covers 9 bases. This CDR3 contains 15 residues. Per germline, CDR1 DFQATT and CDR2 SNEGSKA (reference sequence). V was clipped by 0 bases and J by 7 bases; unmatched bases: 7. CDR3 sequence: CSARDPSGMGNEQFF. Here the CDR3 DNA reads TGCAGTGCTAGAGATCCTAGCGGGATGGGGAATGAGCAGTTCTTC.

The chain joins TRBV20-1 to TRBJ1-6; D might be TRBD1 (6 bases). V lost 7 bases, J lost 2 bases, and 15 bases lay in between. The germline V gene encodes CDR1 DFQATT and CDR2 SNEGSKA (reference sequence). The CDR3 loop spans 15 amino acids. The CDR3: CSVGQGQAYNSPLHF. For the CDR3, the DNA is TGCAGTGTGGGTCAGGGGCAGGCCTATAATTCACCCCTCCACTTT.

This clonotype was found once. The chain employs TRBV27 and TRBJ2-1; either TRBD1 or TRBD2 may supply D (5 bases each). Germline CDR1 reads MNHEY; CDR2 reads SMNVEV (reference sequence). This CDR3 has 17 amino acids. Trimming took 8 bases from V and 8 from J, leaving 28 bases between them. The CDR3 DNA sequence: TGTGCCAGCCATACCACCAGTGGAAGCGGCCTAGGGGATGAGCAGTTCTTC. Translated, it gives CASHTTSGSGLGDEQFF.

This chain links TRBV10-3 with TRBJ2-7, with 8 nucleotides matching TRBD2. Germline lookup yields CDR1 ENHRY and CDR2 SYGVKD. This CDR3 region has 15 residues. V lost 6 bases, J lost 2 bases, and 9 bases stayed unmatched. CDR3 amino acids: CAIRPTSGLAYEQYF. CDR3 bases: TGTGCCATCAGACCTACTAGCGGCCTAGCCTACGAGCAGTACTTC.

The chain combines TRBV10-3 with TRBJ1-1; 8 bases are shared with TRBD1. The CDR3 is 15 residues long. Germline V gives CDR1 ENHRY, CDR2 SYGVKD. V dropped 6 bases and J dropped 1; count of bases not matched to a gene: 7. CDR3 in amino acids: CAIRPGQGANTEAFF. CDR3 DNA: TGTGCCATCAGGCCCGGGCAGGGGGCGAACACTGAAGCTTTCTTT.

The chain carries TRBV24-1 and TRBJ2-5; D is unclear. CDR3 length equals 13 residues. Germline assignment: CDR1 KGHDR and CDR2 SFDVKD. Between the trimmed V and J ends, which lost 1 base and 3 bases, there was a span of 5 bases. DNA of the CDR3: TGTGCCACCAGTGATTTTGGGGAAGAGACCCAGTACTTC. It codes for CATSDFGEETQYF.